One and the same sample provided the 26 T cell receptor beta chains below, sequenced in a study of spatial heterogeneity in lung cancer. Described time point: sample taken at primary tumor resection. Whole RNA was taken from tumor, nontumor lung or frozen PBMC; it was then sequenced unsorted. TCRdb ran MiXCR on the 5' RACE reads and lists one entry per CDR3 protein. The top ten hold 20% to 30% of the sample, which has 10,000 to 13,000 distinct CDR3 sequences, about 9.2% seen once. The sample consisted of PBMCs, taken at surgery. Receptors originate from a male donor with early-stage non-small cell lung cancer.

By frequency in the sample, this clonotype is medium-sized (0.01 to 0.1%). The chain combines TRBV6-5 with TRBJ2-1; D uncertain. Germline V gives CDR1 MNHEY, CDR2 SVGAGI. Trimming shortened V by 2 bases and J by 7 bases, and 9 bases separated the two germline ends. This CDR3 contains 13 residues. This chain's CDR3 is CASSYGQVNEQFF. DNA of the CDR3: TGTGCCAGCAGTTACGGGCAGGTAAATGAGCAGTTCTTC.

The chain combines TRBV6-6 with TRBJ2-7; TRBD2 is a possible D gene (6 bases). This CDR3 contains 11 residues. Trimming removed 8 bases from V and 5 bases from J, with 10 bases in between. The germline V gene has CDR1 MNHNY and CDR2 SVGAGI (reference sequence). The CDR3 nucleotides read TGTGCCAGCGCCTGGGAGGACGAGCAGTACTTC. Translated, it gives CASAWEDEQYF.

This chain joins TRBV6-2 or TRBV6-3 and TRBJ2-7, with TRBD1 matching over 8 bases. V lost 0 bases to trimming and J lost 2 bases; unmatched junction nucleotides: 15. Germline lookup yields CDR1 MNHEY and CDR2 SVGEGT. CDR3 length equals 19 residues. The CDR3 is CASSYSIGQGGIGAYEQYF. The CDR3 DNA reads as TGTGCCAGCAGTTACTCGATCGGACAGGGAGGAATAGGGGCCTACGAGCAGTACTTC.

In the case of this clonotype: Being one base from a much bigger clone, this may be a read error. The chain links TRBV7-6 to TRBJ2-5; D is uncertain. This CDR3 spans 13 amino acids. Germline values: CDR1 SGHVS, CDR2 FNYEAQ. This CDR3 reads CASSFSDQETRYF. CDR3 DNA: TGTGCCAGCAGCTTTTCAGACCAAGAGACCCGGTACTTC.

A single count supports this clonotype. This clone may be a read error of a much larger clone one base away. This chain links TRBV7-9 with TRBJ1-1; possible D gene TRBD1, 5 bases. There are 16 residues in the CDR3. V dropped 4 bases and J dropped 1 base, with 16 bases sitting between them. CDR1 is SEHNR, CDR2 FQNEAQ, per germline (reference sequence). In DNA, the CDR3 is TGTGCCAGCAGCTCTGTAGGCCAGGGAAAGAACACTGAAGCTTTCTTT. Amino acids: CASSSVGQGKNTEAFF.

In this sample, this clonotype is medium-sized (0.01 to 0.1%). The chain carries TRBV6-2 or TRBV6-3 and TRBJ1-1; D gene ambiguous. Trimming pared 5 bases from V and 5 bases from J, leaving 12 bases between. Germline values: CDR1 MNHEY, CDR2 SVGEGT. The CDR3 consists of 13 residues. CDR3 sequence: CASSREPMTEAFF. CDR3 nucleotides: TGTGCCAGCAGTAGGGAACCTATGACTGAAGCTTTCTTT.

This clonotype is deemed medium-sized. This rearrangement joins TRBV4-1 to TRBJ1-1, with no clear D. CDR1 is MGHRA and CDR2 is YSYEKL in the germline V gene. The CDR3 has 15 amino acids. V dropped 5 bases and J dropped 0 bases, with 13 bases sitting between them. The CDR3 reads CASSLQILLNTEAFF. DNA of the CDR3: TGCGCCAGCAGCTTACAGATTTTGTTGAACACTGAAGCTTTCTTT.

This rearrangement joins TRBV29-1 to TRBJ2-1; tentatively, D is TRBD1 (7 bases). This CDR3 spans 13 amino acids. Germline CDR1 and CDR2: SQVTM and ANQGSEA. The V gene lost 7 bases and the J gene lost 8 bases, with 18 bases spanning the gap. CDR3 amino acids: CSGGDRQGHEQFF. The CDR3 nucleotides read TGCAGCGGCGGGGATCGACAGGGCCATGAGCAGTTCTTC.

This clonotype was found many times. CDR3 amino acids: CASSPAGESTDTQYF. In nucleotides, the CDR3 is TGTGCCAGCAGCCCGGCGGGGGAGAGCACAGATACGCAGTATTTT. This chain links TRBV28 with TRBJ2-3, with 7 bases fitting TRBD2. V lost 6 bases, J lost 0 bases, and 6 bases stayed unmatched. From germline, CDR1 is MDHEN and CDR2 SYDVKM. There are 15 residues in the CDR3.

The table lists this clonotype with many counts. This sequence joins TRBV18 and TRBJ2-1; D ambiguous. Germline V gene sequence: CDR1 KGHSH, CDR2 LQKENI. This CDR3 has 14 residues. With 1 base removed from V and 12 bases from J, the gap between germline ends came to 16 bases. This CDR3 is CASSPQLQDLGQFF. Here the CDR3 DNA reads TGTGCCAGCTCACCACAGCTCCAGGACCTGGGGCAGTTCTTC.

This clonotype was detected many times. V and J are TRBV25-1 and TRBJ2-5; maybe TRBD1 (6 bases). V lost 4 bases, J lost 0 bases, and 9 bases lay in between. This CDR3 is 14 amino acids long. Germline V gene lookup returns CDR1 MGHDK and CDR2 SYGVNS. In DNA form, the CDR3 reads TGTGCCAGCAGTGGAGGACAGTACCAAGAGACCCAGTACTTC. It yields the protein CASSGGQYQETQYF.

This clonotype counts as medium-sized. The chain links TRBV5-4 to TRBJ2-7; maybe TRBD2 (6 bases). The CDR3 sequence is 13 residues long. Trimming stripped 1 base from V and 4 bases from J, with 9 bases between. Germline V gives CDR1 SGHNT, CDR2 YYREEE (reference sequence). For the CDR3, the DNA is TGTGCCAGCAGCTTGACTAGCAGTTACGAGCAGTACTTC. Translation gives CASSLTSSYEQYF.

The chain combines TRBV10-3 with TRBJ1-1; 10 bases match TRBD1. From germline, CDR1 is ENHRY and CDR2 SYGVKD. This CDR3 has 16 amino acids. The ends lost 3 bases at V and 0 bases at J; junction bases unmatched: 4. The CDR3 bases are TGTGCCATCAGTGACGGGGACAGGGGTATGAACACTGAAGCTTTCTTT. This codes for CAISDGDRGMNTEAFF.

This clonotype came up many times. The DNA for the CDR3 is TGTGCCAGCAGCCCTAGGGGTAGGGGGCAGTACGAGCAGTACTTC. Translation: CASSPRGRGQYEQYF. The chain is built from TRBV9 and TRBJ2-7, with 7 bases lining up with TRBD1. The CDR3 has 15 residues. Germline values: CDR1 SGDLS, CDR2 YYNGEE. V lost 4 bases to trimming and J lost 4 bases; unmatched junction nucleotides: 11.

This clonotype was picked up many times. V is TRBV20-1 and J is TRBJ1-4; 10 positions match TRBD1. The junction had 8 bases not matched to a gene; V was cut back by 5 bases and J by 8 bases. Germline CDR1 is DFQATT and CDR2 is SNEGSKA (reference sequence). The CDR3 is made up of 14 amino acids. The CDR3 bases are TGCAGTGCTCACCGGGACAGGGGATTGGAAAAACTGTTTTTT. Protein product: CSAHRDRGLEKLFF.

This clonotype was seen at least ten times. The chain combines TRBV7-8 with TRBJ2-5, with D possibly matching TRBD1 (6 bases). V was shortened by 3 bases and J by 5 bases, with 13 bases between the two germline ends. The CDR3 has 14 residues. Germline V gene lookup returns CDR1 SGHVS and CDR2 FQNEAQ. This chain's CDR3 is CASSFPAGAETQYF. The CDR3 DNA reads TGTGCCAGCAGCTTCCCCGCAGGGGCCGAGACCCAGTACTTC.

This clonotype was counted at least ten times. The chain carries TRBV4-3 and TRBJ1-1; no clear D gene. Trimming pared 0 bases from V and 1 base from J, leaving 9 bases between. This CDR3 is 15 amino acids long. Germline V CDR1 and CDR2: LGHNA, YSLEER. CDR3 DNA: TGCGCCAGCAGCCAAGATCAGGCGGCGAACACTGAAGCTTTCTTT. Amino acid sequence: CASSQDQAANTEAFF.

This clonotype was detected many times. V is TRBV11-2 and J is TRBJ2-2, with TRBD1 identical over 7 bases. Germline trimming cut 2 bases from V and 5 bases from J; bases unmatched to any gene: 8. Germline loops: CDR1 SGHAT, CDR2 FQNNGV. The CDR3 totals 16 residues. The CDR3 protein is CASSLLQGRGTGELFF. Here the CDR3 DNA reads TGTGCCAGCAGCTTATTACAGGGGAGAGGTACCGGGGAGCTGTTTTTT. Variable domain in full (rest from reference TRBV11-2 and TRBJ2-2): EAGVAQSPRYKIIEKRQSVAFWCNPISGHATLYWYQQILGQGPKLLIQFQNNGVVDDSQLPKDRFSAERLKGVDSTLKIQPAKLEDSAVYLCASSLLQGRGTGELFFGEGSRLTVL.

Judged by abundance, this clonotype is medium-sized. The rearrangement uses TRBV18 and TRBJ2-3, with D possibly matching TRBD2 (6 bases). This CDR3 contains 16 residues. The V end was cut by 3 bases, the J end by 2 bases, with 15 bases between. CDR1 and CDR2 from the germline V gene are KGHSH and LQKENI. CDR3 amino acids: CASSPRHGGPTDTQYF. The DNA for the CDR3 is TGTGCCAGCTCACCTAGACACGGGGGACCCACAGATACGCAGTATTTT. Full variable domain (remainder filled in from reference TRBV18 and TRBJ2-3): NAGVMQNPRHLVRRRGQEARLRCSPMKGHSHVYWYRQLPEEGLKFMVYLQKENIIDESGMPKERFSAEFPKEGPSILRIQQVVRGDSAAYFCASSPRHGGPTDTQYFGPGTRLTVL.

On this clonotype itself: No conserved phenylalanine or tryptophan is present at the end of the CDR3, so a read error is the likely explanation. This chain links TRBV5-1 with TRBJ2-1; 10 nucleotides agree with TRBD2. V shed 0 bases and J 3 bases; nucleotides not matched to a gene: 0. The CDR3 length is 15 residues. Germline loops: CDR1 SGHRS, CDR2 YFSETQ. CDR3 sequence (DNA): TGCGCCAGCAGCTTGGCTAGCGGGGGCTACAATGAGCAGTTCATC. Translated, it gives CASSLASGGYNEQFI.

This clonotype was detected ten times or more. The V gene is TRBV20-1, the J gene TRBJ2-2; D gene unclear. The CDR3 is 13 amino acids. CDR1 and CDR2 from the germline V gene are DFQATT and SNEGSKA (reference sequence). The V end was cut by 0 bases, the J end by 6 bases, with 8 bases between. Here the CDR3 DNA reads TGCAGTGCTAGAGATAGCCCGGCCGGGGAGCTGTTTTTT. It translates to CSARDSPAGELFF.

This clonotype was seen at least ten times. CDR3 sequence: CSVEGTGELFF. The CDR3 coding sequence is TGCAGCGTTGAGGGGACCGGGGAGCTGTTTTTT. The V call is TRBV29-1, the J call TRBJ2-2; D uncertain. Germline CDR1 reads SQVTM; CDR2 reads ANQGSEA. V gave up 3 bases and J gave up 5 bases, with 4 bases separating them. This CDR3 has 11 residues.

This clonotype was counted at least ten times. The gene calls are TRBV7-2 and TRBJ2-3, with D possibly matching TRBD2 (6 bases). V lost 8 bases, J lost 0 bases, and 18 bases lay in between. CDR3 length: 16 amino acids. The germline V gene has CDR1 SGHTA and CDR2 FQGNSA. The DNA of the CDR3 is TGTGCCAGCCCACGGGGGACCTTCTCTAGCACAGATACGCAGTATTTT. As protein: CASPRGTFSSTDTQYF.

This clonotype was recorded a few times. The chain recombines TRBV7-3 with TRBJ2-3; 7 bases fit TRBD1. The CDR3 runs to 15 residues. Germline CDR1 is SGHTA and CDR2 is FQGTGA. V was clipped by 5 bases and J by 0 bases; unmatched bases: 5. CDR3 nucleotides: TGTGCCAGCAGCCCAGAGGGGGCCAGCACAGATACGCAGTATTTT. The encoded protein is CASSPEGASTDTQYF.

Many counts were recorded for this clonotype. The V gene is TRBV6-5, the J gene TRBJ1-3; 9 nucleotides agree with TRBD1. Trimming cost V 9 bases and J 0 bases; bases outside gene matches: 9. The germline V gene encodes CDR1 MNHEY and CDR2 SVGAGI. This CDR3 spans 16 amino acids. This chain's CDR3 is CASQRTGVPSGNTIYF. CDR3 sequence (DNA): TGTGCCAGTCAGAGGACAGGGGTCCCCTCTGGAAACACCATATATTTT.

This clonotype was found many times. V gene TRBV23-1 combines with J gene TRBJ2-5; tentatively, D is TRBD2 (5 bases). TRBV23-1 is an ORF for which the function is uncertain. V was clipped by 4 bases and J by 2 bases, with 23 bases between them. CDR3 length: 18 residues. CDR3 sequence: CASSPARLSGGLQETQYF. DNA of the CDR3: TGCGCCAGCAGTCCTGCGAGACTATCGGGTGGACTTCAAGAGACCCAGTACTTC.